The sequence of this T cell receptor beta chain was determined in a study of T cells in Graves' hyperthyroidism and ophthalmopathy. Points from the study as a whole: Among thyroid clonotypes expanded above 0.001, most also appeared in blood. Researchers report that a 13 V-J model separated ophthalmopathy from stable hyperthyroidism.

Uncontrolled infections, other autoimmune diseases, pregnancy or lactation led to exclusion of patients. Clinicians diagnosed patients from clinical symptoms, serum thyroxine and TRAb, thyroid ultrasound and orbital computed tomography. This clonotype showed up many times. Its antigen is not identified. Amplification of TCR beta CDR3 regions used RNA as the template. With the HTBI primer set, the TCR CDR3 went through a first round of RT-PCR. TCRdb processed the multiplex PCR reads anew with MiXCR; each CDR3 protein has one entry. Among approximately 640,000 distinct CDR3 sequences listed, 45% were seen once. V lost 8 bases to trimming and J lost 4 bases; unmatched junction nucleotides: 3. CDR1 and CDR2 (germline): LNHDA, SQIVND (reference sequence). The CDR3 runs 12 residues.

Sequenced input: peripheral blood or thyroid tissue (not recorded which). This clonotype was sampled from an adult man with Graves' disease, either hyperthyroidism or ophthalmopathy (not recorded which). The chain uses TRBV19 and TRBJ1-1; TRBD1 agrees at 8 bases. CDR3 region: CASRTGPTEAFF. CDR3 DNA: TGTGCCAGTCGGACAGGGCCCACTGAAGCTTTCTTT.